The clone carrying this TCR beta chain was seen only once. These data originate in a study of technical replicates of blood from a handful of donors. Measured with immunoSEQ multiplex PCR; TCRdb has only the in-frame clones, and not every one. The sample includes tens of thousands of clones, 88% of them seen just once. The CDR3 has 16 amino acids. V shed 1 base and J shed 1 base, with 10 bases lying between them. CDR1 SGHAT and CDR2 FQNNGV come from the germline V gene. The source is a human donor in good health. Some clones in this sample may be carry-over from other donors' samples. The rearrangement joins TRBV11-2 to TRBJ2-2; D is uncertain. Material for sequencing was PBMCs. The CDR3 sequence: CASSLVGWRNTGELFF. In DNA, the CDR3 is TGTGCCAGCAGCTTAGTTGGCTGGAGGAACACCGGGGAGCTGTTTTTT.